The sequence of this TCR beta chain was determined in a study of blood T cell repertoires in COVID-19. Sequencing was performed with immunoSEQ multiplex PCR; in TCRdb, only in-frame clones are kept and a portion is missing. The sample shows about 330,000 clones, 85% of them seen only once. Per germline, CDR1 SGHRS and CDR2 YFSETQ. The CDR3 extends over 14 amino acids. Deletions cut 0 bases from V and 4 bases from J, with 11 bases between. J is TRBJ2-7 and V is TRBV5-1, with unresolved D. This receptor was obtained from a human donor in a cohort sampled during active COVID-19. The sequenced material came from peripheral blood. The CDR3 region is CASSLGAPSYEQYF. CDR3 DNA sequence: TGCGCCAGCAGCTTGGGGGCCCCGAGTTACGAGCAGTACTTC.